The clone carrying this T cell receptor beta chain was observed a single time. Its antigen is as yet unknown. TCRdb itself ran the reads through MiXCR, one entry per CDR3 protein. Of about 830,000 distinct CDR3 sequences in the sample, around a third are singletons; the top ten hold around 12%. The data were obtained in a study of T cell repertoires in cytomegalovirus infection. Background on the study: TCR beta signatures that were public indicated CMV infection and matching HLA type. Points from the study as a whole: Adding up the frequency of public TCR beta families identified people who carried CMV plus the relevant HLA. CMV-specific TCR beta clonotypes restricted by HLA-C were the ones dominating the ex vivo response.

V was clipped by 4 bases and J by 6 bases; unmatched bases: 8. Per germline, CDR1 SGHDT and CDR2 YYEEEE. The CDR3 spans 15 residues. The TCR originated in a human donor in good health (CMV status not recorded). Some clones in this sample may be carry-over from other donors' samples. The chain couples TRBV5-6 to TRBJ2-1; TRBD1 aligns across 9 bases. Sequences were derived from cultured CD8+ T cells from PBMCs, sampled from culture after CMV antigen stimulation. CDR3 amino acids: CASSTGTGLPNEQFF. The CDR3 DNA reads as TGTGCCAGCAGCACCGGGACAGGGTTACCCAATGAGCAGTTCTTC.